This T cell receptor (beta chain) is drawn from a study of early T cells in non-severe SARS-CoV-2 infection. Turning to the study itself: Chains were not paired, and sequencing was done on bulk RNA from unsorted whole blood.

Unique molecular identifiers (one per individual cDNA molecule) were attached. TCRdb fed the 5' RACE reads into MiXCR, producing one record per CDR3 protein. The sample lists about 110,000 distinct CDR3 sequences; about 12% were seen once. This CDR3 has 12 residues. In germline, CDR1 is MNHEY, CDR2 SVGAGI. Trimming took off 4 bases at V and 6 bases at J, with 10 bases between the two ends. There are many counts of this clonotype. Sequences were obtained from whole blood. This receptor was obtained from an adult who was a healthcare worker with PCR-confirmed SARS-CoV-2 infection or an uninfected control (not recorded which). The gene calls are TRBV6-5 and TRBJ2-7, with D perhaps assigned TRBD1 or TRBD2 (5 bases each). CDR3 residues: CASSSGASEQYF. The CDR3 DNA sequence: TGTGCCAGCAGTTCCGGGGCCAGCGAGCAGTACTTC.